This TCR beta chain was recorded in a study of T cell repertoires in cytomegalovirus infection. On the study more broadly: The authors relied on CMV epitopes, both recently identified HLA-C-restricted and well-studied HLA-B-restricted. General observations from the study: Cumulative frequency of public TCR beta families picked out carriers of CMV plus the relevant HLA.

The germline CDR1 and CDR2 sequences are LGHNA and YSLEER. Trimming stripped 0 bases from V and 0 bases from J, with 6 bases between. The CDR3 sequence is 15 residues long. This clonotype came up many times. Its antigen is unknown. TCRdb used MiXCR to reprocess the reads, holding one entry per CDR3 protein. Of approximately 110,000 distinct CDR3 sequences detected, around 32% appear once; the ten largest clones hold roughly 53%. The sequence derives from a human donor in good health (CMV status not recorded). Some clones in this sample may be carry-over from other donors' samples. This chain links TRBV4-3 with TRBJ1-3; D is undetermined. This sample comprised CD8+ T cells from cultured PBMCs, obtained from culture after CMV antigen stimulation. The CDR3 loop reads CASSQDLSSGNTIYF. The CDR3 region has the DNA TGCGCCAGCAGCCAAGATCTGAGCTCTGGAAACACCATATATTTT.